This T cell receptor (beta chain) stems from a study of blood T cell repertoires in COVID-19. Background on the study: Samples of COVID-19 (acute and convalescent) were obtained from the United States, Italy and Spain.

Assay: immunoSEQ multiplex PCR; the TCRdb copy retains only in-frame clones and omits some. This sample has 150,000 to 200,000 clones, with roughly 83% found just once. Clinical history as reported by participants underpinned cohort assignment. Resolution of symptoms, clearance, or two negative PCRs was present in recovered Cohort 3 donors. The sequencing input was PBMCs or T cells enriched from blood (not recorded which). The receptor was derived from a woman in her sixties or seventies who had recovered from COVID-19.

The CDR3 region is CASSPQGTGNGYTF. The CDR3, as DNA: TGTGCCAGCAGCCCACAGGGGACAGGGAATGGCTACACCTTC. J is TRBJ1-2 and V is TRBV6-4; 9 nucleotides line up with TRBD1. There are 14 residues in the CDR3. CDR1 is MRHNA, CDR2 SNTAGT, per germline. J gave up 6 bases and V 6 bases, and 8 bases lay outside the gene matches.